This T cell receptor (beta chain) was documented in a study of CD8+ T cells in alopecia areata. Treatment given: oral pan-JAK inhibitor, 5-10 mg twice daily. As part of sample collection, lesional scalp punch biopsies and peripheral blood were taken from alopecia areata patients. RNA was extracted and reverse transcribed into cDNA as the sequencing template. Only in-frame clones appear in the TCRdb table, and some are missing; sequencing was by immunoSEQ multiplex PCR. This sample has some 180,000 clones, with about 53% found just once. Trimming pared 4 bases from V and 3 bases from J, leaving 13 bases between. Per the germline V gene, CDR1 is SGHRS and CDR2 is YFSETQ. This CDR3 contains 14 residues. This clone has a single count.

The chain links TRBV5-1 to TRBJ1-2; a weak D match, TRBD1 (5 bases). The TCR originated in a human donor with alopecia areata. The material was CD8+ T cells sorted from blood, obtained at week 24, from a patient treated with tofacitinib. The CDR3 DNA reads as TGCGCCAGCAGCGCAGGGTACGGGGACTATGGCTACACCTTC. Its translation is CASSAGYGDYGYTF.